Presented here are 7 T cell receptor beta chains from one specimen sequenced in a study of T cell repertoires in cytomegalovirus infection. The antigens of these receptors remain unknown. TCRdb reprocessed the reads via MiXCR and lists one record per CDR3 protein. The table includes a few hundred thousand distinct CDR3 sequences, just under 35% detected once. This specimen consisted of cultured PBMCs, obtained from culture after CMV antigen stimulation. These receptors all stem from a human donor in good health (CMV status not recorded). Some clones in this sample may be carry-over from other donors' samples.

The chain has TRBV7-2 and TRBJ1-2, with a tentative D call TRBD1 (5 bases). With 3 bases removed from V and 7 bases from J, the gap between germline ends came to 15 bases. This CDR3 has 14 residues. CDR1 is SGHTA, CDR2 FQGNSA, per germline. CDR3 sequence: CASSFQSRDGGYTF. CDR3 DNA: TGTGCCAGCAGCTTTCAATCCAGGGATGGTGGCTACACCTTC.

V gene TRBV4-3 combines with J gene TRBJ2-1; 7 positions match TRBD2. V trimming: 0 bases; J trimming: 4 bases; junction bases outside the gene matches: 12. The CDR3 is 18 residues long. Germline CDR1 and CDR2: LGHNA and YSLEER. In nucleotides, the CDR3 is TGCGCCAGCAGCCAAGACTGGACGGGCGGGAGAGGTTACAATGAGCAGTTCTTC. Its protein is CASSQDWTGGRGYNEQFF.

The V and J genes are TRBV7-2 and TRBJ2-5; a possible D gene is TRBD1 (6 bases). Trimming removed 7 bases at V and 1 base at J, with 13 bases between. The CDR3 runs to 14 residues. Germline-derived CDR1 and CDR2 are SGHTA and FQGNSA. The CDR3 spells CASNADRLQETQYF. The CDR3 nucleotides read TGTGCCAGCAACGCGGACAGACTCCAAGAGACCCAGTACTTC.

This clonotype has only a few counts. The J gene is TRBJ2-7, the V gene TRBV7-2; TRBD2 might be the D (5 bases). Between the trimmed V and J ends, which lost 3 bases and 5 bases, there was a span of 8 bases. Germline lookup yields CDR1 SGHTA and CDR2 FQGNSA. The CDR3 loop spans 12 amino acids. CDR3 protein: CASSFGRDEQYF. Here the CDR3 DNA reads TGTGCCAGCAGCTTCGGGCGGGACGAGCAGTACTTC.

This clonotype was found a few times. The CDR3 region is CASSLGMAGNEQFF. The DNA of the CDR3 is TGTGCCAGCAGCCTAGGGATGGCGGGGAATGAGCAGTTCTTC. This chain connects TRBV7-8 to TRBJ2-1, with D maybe TRBD2 (6 bases). From germline, CDR1 is SGHVS and CDR2 FQNEAQ. Trimming took off 5 bases at V and 7 bases at J, with 15 bases between the two ends. The CDR3 has 14 residues.

As to this clonotype: Its ends do not fully match the called genes, so a read error is possible. The chain carries TRBV7-6 and TRBJ2-5, with a possible D match to TRBD2 (6 bases). This CDR3 has 15 amino acids. Germline V gene lookup returns CDR1 SGHVS and CDR2 FNYEAQ. CDR3 residues: CASSLGLREQETQYF. CDR3 sequence (DNA): TGTGCTAGCAGCTTAGGTTTGCGGGAACAAGAGACCCAGTACTTC.

This chain links TRBV28 with TRBJ1-1, with D possibly being TRBD1 (5 bases). Deletions cut 9 bases from V and 0 bases from J, with 17 bases between. Germline CDR1 reads MDHEN; CDR2 reads SYDVKM. CDR3 length: 15 residues. The DNA for the CDR3 is TGTGCCAGTAGGGCAGGGCGAATTTTGAACACTGAAGCTTTCTTT. Encoded protein: CASRAGRILNTEAFF.